This TCR beta chain was documented in a study of CD8+CD57+ T cells in acquired aplastic anemia. Looking at the study overall: Sorted CD4+ and CD8+ cells yielded 2.5 to 3.5 ug of DNA on average. Researchers reported that healthy donors averaged roughly 10 million reads for CD4+ cells. General study results and limits: Almost 30 shared CD8+ CDR3s appeared highly expressed within patients' immunodominant clones. CD8+ Simpson's diversity in patients was not significantly different from that in controls.

This clonotype was counted between two and nine times. Its antigen is still unknown. A read error may explain this, as a much larger clone is one base away. The conserved phenylalanine or tryptophan normally closing the CDR3 is absent here, so this likely arose from a read error. According to the study, genomic DNA was the template for TCR beta VDJ and CDR3 profiling. TCRdb analysed the reads with MiXCR anew, one entry per CDR3 protein. This sample has about 150,000 distinct CDR3 sequences, with 40% to 45% found just once. This clonotype was obtained from a human donor in good health, serving as a control. Material: sorted CD4+, CD8+, or CD8+CD57+ T cells (not recorded which) from PBMCs.

CDR3 sequence: CASSPDRGLGYTL. The CDR3 nucleotides read TGCGCCAGCAGCCCGGACAGGGGGCTTGGCTACACCCTC. J is TRBJ1-2 and V is TRBV4-1; 11 bases map to TRBD1. Per germline, CDR1 MGHRA and CDR2 YSYEKL. CDR3 size: 13 residues. The J segment lost 7 bases and the V segment lost 4 bases, leaving 2 bases of the junction unmatched.